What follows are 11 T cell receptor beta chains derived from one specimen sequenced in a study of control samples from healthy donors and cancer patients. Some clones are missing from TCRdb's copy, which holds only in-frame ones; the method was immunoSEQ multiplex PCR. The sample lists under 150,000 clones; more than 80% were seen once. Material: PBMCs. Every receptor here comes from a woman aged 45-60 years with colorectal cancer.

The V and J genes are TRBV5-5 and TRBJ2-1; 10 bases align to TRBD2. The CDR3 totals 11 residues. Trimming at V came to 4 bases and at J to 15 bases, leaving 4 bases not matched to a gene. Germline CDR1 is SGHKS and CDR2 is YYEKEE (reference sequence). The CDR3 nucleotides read TGTGCCAGCAGCCGTGAGCGGGAGGGGTTCTTC. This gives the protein CASSREREGFF.

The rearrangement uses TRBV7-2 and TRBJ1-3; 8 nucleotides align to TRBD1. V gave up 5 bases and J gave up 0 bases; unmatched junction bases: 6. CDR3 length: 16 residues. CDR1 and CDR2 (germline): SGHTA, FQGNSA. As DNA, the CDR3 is TGTGCCAGCAGCAGAGGGACAGGAGGCTCTGGAAACACCATATATTTT. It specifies CASSRGTGGSGNTIYF. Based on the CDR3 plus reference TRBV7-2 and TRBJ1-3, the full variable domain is GAGVSQSPSNKVTEKGKDVELRCDPISGHTALYWYRQSLGQGLEFLIYFQGNSAPDKSGLPSDRFSAERTGGSVSTLTIQRTQQEDSAVYLCASSRGTGGSGNTIYFGEGSWLTVV.

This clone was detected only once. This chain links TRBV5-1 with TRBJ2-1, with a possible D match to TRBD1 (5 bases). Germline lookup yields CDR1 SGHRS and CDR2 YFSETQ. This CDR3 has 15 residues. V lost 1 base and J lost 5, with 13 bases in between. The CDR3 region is CASSLSSSGNNEQFF. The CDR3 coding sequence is TGCGCCAGCAGCTTGAGTAGTTCAGGGAACAATGAGCAGTTCTTC.

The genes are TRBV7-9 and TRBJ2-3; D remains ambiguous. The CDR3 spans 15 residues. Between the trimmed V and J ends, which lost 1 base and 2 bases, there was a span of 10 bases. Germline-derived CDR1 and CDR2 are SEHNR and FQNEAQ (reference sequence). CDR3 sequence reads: CASSLVGKPTDTQYF. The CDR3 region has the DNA TGTGCCAGCAGCTTAGTGGGGAAGCCCACAGATACGCAGTATTTT. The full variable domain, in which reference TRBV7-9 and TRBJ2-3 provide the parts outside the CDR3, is DTGVSQNPRHKITKRGQNVTFRCDPISEHNRLYWYRQTLGQGPEFLTYFQNEAQLEKSRLLSDRFSAERPKGSFSTLEIQRTEQGDSAMYLCASSLVGKPTDTQYFGPGTRLTVL.

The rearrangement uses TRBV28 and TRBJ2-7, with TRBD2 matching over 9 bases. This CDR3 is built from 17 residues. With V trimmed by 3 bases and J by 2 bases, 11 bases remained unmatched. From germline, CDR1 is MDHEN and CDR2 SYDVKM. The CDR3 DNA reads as TGTGCCAGCAGTTTTCGGCCTAGCGGGACCAAAACCTACGAGCAGTACTTC. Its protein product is CASSFRPSGTKTYEQYF.

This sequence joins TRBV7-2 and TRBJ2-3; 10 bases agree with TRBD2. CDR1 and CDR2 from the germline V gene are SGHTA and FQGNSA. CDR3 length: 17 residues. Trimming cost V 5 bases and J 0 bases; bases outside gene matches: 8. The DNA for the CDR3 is TGTGCCAGCAGCCCCCAGATACTAGCGGGGAGCACAGATACGCAGTATTTT. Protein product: CASSPQILAGSTDTQYF. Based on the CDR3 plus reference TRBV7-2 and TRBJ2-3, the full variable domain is GAGVSQSPSNKVTEKGKDVELRCDPISGHTALYWYRQSLGQGLEFLIYFQGNSAPDKSGLPSDRFSAERTGGSVSTLTIQRTQQEDSAVYLCASSPQILAGSTDTQYFGPGTRLTVL.

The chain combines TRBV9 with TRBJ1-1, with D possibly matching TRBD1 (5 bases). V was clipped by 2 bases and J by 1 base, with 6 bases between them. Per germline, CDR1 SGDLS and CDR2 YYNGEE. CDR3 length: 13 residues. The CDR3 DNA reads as TGTGCCAGCAGCGTCAGGGAGAACACTGAAGCTTTCTTT. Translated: CASSVRENTEAFF.

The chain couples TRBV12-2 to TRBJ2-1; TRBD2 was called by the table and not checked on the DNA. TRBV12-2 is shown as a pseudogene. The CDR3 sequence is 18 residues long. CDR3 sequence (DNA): TGTGCAAGTCGCTTAAAGGGCCAACGCGGGCCCTCCTACAATGAGCAGTTCTTC. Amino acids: CASRLKGQRGPSYNEQFF.

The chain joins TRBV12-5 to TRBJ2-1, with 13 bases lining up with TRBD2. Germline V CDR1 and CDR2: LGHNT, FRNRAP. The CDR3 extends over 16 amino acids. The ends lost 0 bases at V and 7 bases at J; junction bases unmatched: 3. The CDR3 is CASGLVTGLAGNEQFF. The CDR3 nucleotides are TGTGCTAGTGGTTTGGTAACGGGACTAGCGGGAAATGAGCAGTTCTTC.

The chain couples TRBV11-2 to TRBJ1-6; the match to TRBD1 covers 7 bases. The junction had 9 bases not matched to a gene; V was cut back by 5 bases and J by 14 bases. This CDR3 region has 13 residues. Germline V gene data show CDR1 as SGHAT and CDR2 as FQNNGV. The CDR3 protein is CASSPAYRGSLHF. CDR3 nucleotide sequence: TGTGCCAGCAGCCCAGCTTACAGGGGTTCCCTCCACTTT.

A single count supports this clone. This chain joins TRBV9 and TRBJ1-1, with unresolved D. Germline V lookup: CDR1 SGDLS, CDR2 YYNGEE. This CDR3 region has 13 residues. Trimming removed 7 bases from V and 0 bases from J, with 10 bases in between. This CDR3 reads CASSFTVNTEAFF. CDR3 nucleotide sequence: TGTGCCAGCTCGTTTACGGTGAACACTGAAGCTTTCTTT.